This TCR beta chain was profiled in a study of blood T cells in healthy people across ages. Combining a sample-barcoded 5' primer with a J-beta primer mix, a second PCR ran for about 7 to 12 cycles. TCRdb recomputed calls from the 5' RACE reads with MiXCR, one row per CDR3 protein. This table holds over 750,000 distinct CDR3 sequences, 20% to 30% found once. Approximately 10 milliliters was the volume of peripheral blood drawn from each donor. The CDR3 is made up of 16 amino acids. V dropped 7 bases and J dropped 8 bases, with 21 bases sitting between them. Germline V gene sequence: CDR1 MNHNY, CDR2 SVGAGI (reference sequence). These data also featured in a second study, about T cells of mothers and their children. That paper notes: Random nucleotides (2-4) and sample barcodes were added by the M1S primer used in the second PCR. Each mother gave over 9.5 million TCR beta CDR3 reads; each child, about 3 million.

This receptor was taken from a boy younger than 18 in good health. The chain links TRBV6-6 to TRBJ1-6; D is ambiguous. The sequenced sample was blood. The chain's CDR3 is CASIGYPSSSDSPLHF. CDR3 DNA sequence: TGTGCCAGCATAGGGTATCCTTCGAGTTCTGATTCACCCCTCCACTTT.